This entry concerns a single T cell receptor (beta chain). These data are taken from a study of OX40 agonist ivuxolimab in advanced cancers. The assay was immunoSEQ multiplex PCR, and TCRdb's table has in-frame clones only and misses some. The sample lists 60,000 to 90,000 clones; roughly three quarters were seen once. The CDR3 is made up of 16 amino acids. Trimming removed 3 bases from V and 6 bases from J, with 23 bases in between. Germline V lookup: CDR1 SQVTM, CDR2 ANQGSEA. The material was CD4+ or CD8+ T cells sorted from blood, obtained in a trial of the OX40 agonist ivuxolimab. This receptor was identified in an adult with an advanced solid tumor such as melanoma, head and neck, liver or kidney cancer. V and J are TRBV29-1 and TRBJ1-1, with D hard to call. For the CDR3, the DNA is TGCAGCGTTGAGGTTGGGTTTAGGGTGGAGGCCGCTGAAGCTTTCTTT. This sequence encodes CSVEVGFRVEAAEAFF.